A single sample is the source of the 25 T cell receptor beta chains below, sequenced in a study of T cell responses to AZD1222 COVID-19 vaccine. Repertoires were generated with immunoSEQ multiplex PCR, while TCRdb's copy carries only in-frame clones and drops some. The profile shows over 100,000 clones, approximately 90% of them singletons. The sequences come from peripheral blood, collected on day 0 of AZD1222 vaccination. These receptor sequences come from an adult in good health.

V and J are TRBV5-1 and TRBJ2-7; 7 nucleotides agree with TRBD1. CDR1 SGHRS and CDR2 YFSETQ come from the germline V gene. V gave up 4 bases and J gave up 3 bases; unmatched junction bases: 10. This CDR3 has 15 amino acids. CDR3 in amino acids: CASSLDDGTDYEQYF. CDR3 in DNA: TGCGCCAGCAGCCTGGACGACGGGACAGACTACGAGCAGTACTTC.

The gene calls are TRBV5-1 and TRBJ2-5, with a weak D call TRBD1 (6 bases). The CDR3 spans 15 residues. In germline, CDR1 is SGHRS, CDR2 YFSETQ. Trimming pared 3 bases from V and 4 bases from J, leaving 16 bases between. The DNA of the CDR3 is TGCGCCAGCAGCTCGGGGACATCGGTAGTAGAGACCCAGTACTTC. Translating it yields CASSSGTSVVETQYF.

This clone appeared a single time. V gene TRBV6-5 combines with J gene TRBJ1-4; D may be TRBD1 (5 bases). In germline, CDR1 is MNHEY, CDR2 SVGAGI. There are 15 residues in the CDR3. Trimming stripped 6 bases from V and 5 bases from J, with 16 bases between. The CDR3 sequence is CASRHVGTLNEKLFF. Here the CDR3 DNA reads TGTGCCAGCAGGCACGTCGGGACGTTGAATGAAAAACTGTTTTTT.

The chain recombines TRBV4-1 with TRBJ1-5; D call uncertain. V was trimmed by 2 bases and J by 0 bases, leaving 8 bases between them. This CDR3 is 15 amino acids long. CDR1 and CDR2 from the germline V gene are MGHRA and YSYEKL. This CDR3 is CASSQYSASNQPQHF. The CDR3 coding sequence is TGCGCCAGCAGCCAATATTCCGCTAGCAATCAGCCCCAGCATTTT.

This clone has at least ten counts. This chain joins TRBV6-5 and TRBJ1-1; TRBD1 aligns across 8 bases. Germline assignment: CDR1 MNHEY and CDR2 SVGAGI. Trimming took 7 bases from V and 0 from J; bases not matched to a gene: 4. The CDR3 runs to 14 residues. The CDR3 loop reads CASTSTGVNTEAFF. In DNA, the CDR3 is TGTGCCAGCACCTCGACAGGGGTGAACACTGAAGCTTTCTTT.

The gene calls are TRBV3-1 (or the pseudogene TRBV3-2) and TRBJ2-1; tentative D call: TRBD2 (5 bases). The length of the CDR3 is 16 residues. The V and J ends lost 1 base and 3 bases respectively, with 13 bases between them. The germline V gene has CDR1 LGHDT and CDR2 YNNKEL (reference sequence). CDR3 bases: TGTGCCAGCAGCCAAGCCCGGGGAACTATCTACAATGAGCAGTTCTTC. It is translated as CASSQARGTIYNEQFF.

The chain is built from TRBV30 and TRBJ1-2; no definite D call. The CDR3 has 10 residues. Germline V gene lookup returns CDR1 GTSNPN and CDR2 SVGIG (reference sequence). V lost 1 base and J 7 bases, leaving 4 bases between the germline ends. CDR3 loop: CAWSGSGYTF. CDR3 DNA sequence: TGTGCCTGGAGTGGGTCTGGCTACACCTTC.

The rearrangement links TRBV10-3 to TRBJ1-3; D not resolved. Per germline, CDR1 ENHRY and CDR2 SYGVKD. This CDR3 is built from 15 residues. With 4 bases removed from V and 3 bases from J, the gap between germline ends came to 13 bases. CDR3 nucleotides: TGTGCCATCAGTGGACCGGGGATGGGTGGAAACACCATATATTTT. Translated: CAISGPGMGGNTIYF.

In this sample, this clone turned up once. V is TRBV3-1 (or the pseudogene TRBV3-2) and J is TRBJ1-3; no definite D call. The CDR3 loop spans 15 amino acids. Germline loops: CDR1 LGHDT, CDR2 YNNKEL (reference sequence). Trimming shortened V by 4 bases and J by 0 bases, and 10 bases separated the two germline ends. CDR3 nucleotides: TGTGCCAGCAGCCCGATACAGTTCTCTGGAAACACCATATATTTT. Translated, it gives CASSPIQFSGNTIYF.

V gene TRBV11-2 combines with J gene TRBJ2-2; D is unclear. CDR1 SGHAT and CDR2 FQNNGV come from the germline V gene. Deletions cut 5 bases from V and 6 bases from J, with 19 bases between. This CDR3 is 16 amino acids long. The CDR3 loop is CASSRRLSGRSGELFF. CDR3 DNA: TGTGCCAGCAGCCGAAGGTTATCCGGGCGGTCCGGGGAGCTGTTTTTT.

The V gene is TRBV19, the J gene TRBJ1-5, with no clear D. The CDR3 extends over 13 amino acids. Germline V gene sequence: CDR1 LNHDA, CDR2 SQIVND (reference sequence). Trimming stripped 8 bases from V and 4 bases from J, with 12 bases between. Here the CDR3 DNA reads TGTGCCAGTCAGCCGACCGGTAATCAGCCCCAGCATTTT. Translating it yields CASQPTGNQPQHF.

V is TRBV5-1 and J is TRBJ2-2; 9 bases line up with TRBD2. The CDR3 sequence is 17 residues long. Per germline, CDR1 SGHRS and CDR2 YFSETQ. The V and J ends lost 0 bases and 2 bases, in that order; junction bases with no gene match: 5. The CDR3 reads CASSLGLGLANTGELFF. CDR3 in DNA: TGCGCCAGCAGCTTGGGGTTGGGACTAGCAAACACCGGGGAGCTGTTTTTT.

This sequence joins TRBV7-9 and TRBJ1-1; D may be TRBD1 (6 bases). The CDR3 extends over 14 amino acids. The germline CDR1 and CDR2 sequences are SEHNR and FQNEAQ (reference sequence). V was pared by 5 bases and J by 1 base, with 11 bases between. The CDR3 DNA reads as TGTGCCAGCAGCCTCGGGACACCGAACACTGAAGCTTTCTTT. It translates to CASSLGTPNTEAFF.

The V and J genes are TRBV7-2 and TRBJ2-3; D is tentatively TRBD1 or TRBD2 (5 bases each). The CDR3 is 17 amino acids. Trimming took off 1 base at V and 0 bases at J, with 14 bases between the two ends. Germline CDR1 SGHTA, CDR2 FQGNSA. CDR3 nucleotides: TGTGCCAGCAGCTTAGGAGAGGGGATTACTAGCACAGATACGCAGTATTTT. It specifies CASSLGEGITSTDTQYF.

This clone was detected once. The genes are TRBV4-1 and TRBJ2-1, with D perhaps matching TRBD2 (5 bases). The CDR3 contains 14 residues. CDR1 and CDR2 from the germline V gene are MGHRA and YSYEKL. The CDR3 loop is CPRPQLGDYNEQFF. The CDR3 DNA sequence: TGCCCCCGCCCCCAACTCGGGGACTACAATGAGCAGTTCTTC.

The V gene is TRBV5-4, the J gene TRBJ2-3; 7 bases are shared with TRBD2. This CDR3 has 18 amino acids. The trim removed 3 bases at V and 0 bases at J, leaving 13 bases unmatched. The germline CDR1 and CDR2 sequences are SGHNT and YYREEE (reference sequence). The CDR3 region has the DNA TGTGCCAGCAGCTCCGGACTAGTGGGGTTCCCTAGCACAGATACGCAGTATTTT. Protein product: CASSSGLVGFPSTDTQYF.

This clone was recorded only once. The chain recombines TRBV3-1 (or the pseudogene TRBV3-2) with TRBJ1-4, with D unclear. Germline lookup yields CDR1 LGHDT and CDR2 YNNKEL (reference sequence). With 4 bases removed from V and 5 bases from J, the gap between germline ends came to 14 bases. The CDR3 extends over 15 amino acids. The CDR3 region is CASSRDATGNEKLFF. The DNA for the CDR3 is TGTGCCAGCAGCCGCGACGCGACGGGGAATGAAAAACTGTTTTTT.

This chain joins TRBV30 and TRBJ1-5; D is ambiguous. In germline, CDR1 is GTSNPN, CDR2 SVGIG (reference sequence). CDR3 size: 13 residues. The V and J ends lost 0 bases and 7 bases respectively, with 10 bases between them. As DNA, the CDR3 is TGTGCCTGGAGTGTACGGGCCCGGCAGCCCCAGCATTTT. Protein product: CAWSVRARQPQHF.

The V call is TRBV20-1, the J call TRBJ2-1; 10 nucleotides match TRBD2. CDR1 and CDR2 (germline): DFQATT, SNEGSKA (reference sequence). Trimming at V came to 3 bases and at J to 8 bases, leaving 7 bases not matched to a gene. The CDR3 runs 14 residues. The DNA for the CDR3 is TGCAGTGCTAGTACTAGCGGGGTTTCGGATGAGCAGTTCTTC. Amino acids: CSASTSGVSDEQFF.

Concerning this clone itself: Lacking the conserved final phenylalanine or tryptophan, this CDR3 likely reflects a read error. V gene TRBV19 combines with J gene TRBJ1-6; no definite D call. The germline gives CDR1 LNHDA, CDR2 SQIVND (reference sequence). The CDR3 consists of 14 residues. V shed 3 bases and J shed 10 bases, with 13 bases lying between them. The CDR3 here is CASSIAGIGSPLHL. The CDR3 bases are TGTGCCAGTAGTATTGCGGGGATAGGGTCACCCCTCCACCTT.

Regarding this clone: In the same sample, other DNA sequences code for this CDR3. The genes are TRBV6-5 and TRBJ1-1, with D unresolved. The CDR3 contains 14 residues. Looked up from germline, CDR1 is MNHEY and CDR2 is SVGAGI. Trimming removed 2 bases from V and 0 bases from J, with 7 bases in between. CDR3: CASSYGTVNTEAFF. DNA of the CDR3: TGTGCCAGCAGTTACGGAACAGTGAACACTGAAGCTTTCTTT.

V and J are TRBV6-5 and TRBJ2-3; D unresolved. The V end was cut by 5 bases, the J end by 2 bases, with 11 bases between. The CDR3 runs to 14 residues. Germline-derived CDR1 and CDR2 are MNHEY and SVGAGI. The CDR3 region is CASSTLRYTDTQYF. Here the CDR3 DNA reads TGTGCCAGCAGTACCCTTCGGTACACAGATACGCAGTATTTT.

This chain uses TRBV18 with TRBJ2-4; 11 bases match TRBD1. Trimming at V came to 6 bases and at J to 6 bases, leaving 10 bases not matched to a gene. The CDR3 is 16 amino acids. The germline CDR1 and CDR2 sequences are KGHSH and LQKENI. The CDR3 region is CASSLDRGRAVNIQYF. CDR3 bases: TGTGCCAGCTCCCTGGACAGGGGGCGCGCCGTAAACATTCAGTACTTC.

The rearrangement joins TRBV4-1 to TRBJ2-2; TRBD1 aligns across 7 bases. Germline loops: CDR1 MGHRA, CDR2 YSYEKL. This CDR3 region has 16 residues. V shed 3 bases, J shed 4 bases, and the junction held 8 bases outside the gene matches. CDR3 amino acids: CASSHRNRGGTGELFF. CDR3 nucleotide sequence: TGCGCCAGCAGCCACCGTAACAGGGGTGGCACCGGGGAGCTGTTTTTT.

This clone was found once. This sequence joins TRBV18 and TRBJ2-2, with TRBD1 matching 7 bases. Germline CDR1 is KGHSH and CDR2 is LQKENI. CDR3 length equals 16 residues. The junction had 3 bases not matched to a gene; V was cut back by 1 base and J by 1 base. CDR3 loop: CASSPRRTGNTGELFF. CDR3 sequence (DNA): TGTGCCAGCTCACCACGTCGGACAGGGAACACCGGGGAGCTGTTTTTT. Full variable domain (missing parts from reference TRBV18 and TRBJ2-2): NAGVMQNPRHLVRRRGQEARLRCSPMKGHSHVYWYRQLPEEGLKFMVYLQKENIIDESGMPKERFSAEFPKEGPSILRIQQVVRGDSAAYFCASSPRRTGNTGELFFGEGSRLTVL.